This T cell receptor beta chain was recorded in a study of T cells in Graves' hyperthyroidism and ophthalmopathy. Disease duration was under 3 months in the ophthalmopathy patients, who also had a Clinical Activity Score of at least 3 and a NOSPECS grade of at least 4. This clonotype was found many times. The CDR3 regions of TCR beta were amplified from RNA transcripts. The TCR CDR3 first-round RT-PCR relied on the HTBI primer set. TCRdb reprocessed the multiplex PCR reads via MiXCR and lists one record per CDR3 protein. The sample records 500,000 to 550,000 distinct CDR3 sequences, about 20% being singletons. The CDR3 has 14 amino acids. Deletions cut 3 bases from V and 6 bases from J, with 16 bases between. Germline lookup yields CDR1 SGHRS and CDR2 YFSETQ.

The material sequenced was blood. V gene TRBV5-1 combines with J gene TRBJ2-7; D is possibly TRBD1 (6 bases). The sequence was collected from a man aged 40-49 years with Graves' ophthalmopathy. The CDR3 coding sequence is TGCGCCAGCAGCTGGGACACCCCCACCGGCGAGCAGTACTTC. Its translation is CASSWDTPTGEQYF.